This T cell receptor (beta chain) was identified during a study of beta chain features in type 1 diabetes. Germline V gene sequence: CDR1 KGHSH, CDR2 LQKENI. The V gene end was trimmed by 3 bases and the J gene end by 0 bases; junction bases not matched to a gene: 7. The CDR3 sequence is 16 residues long. This clone was found a few times. Antigen unknown. The investigators reverse transcribed all of the isolated RNA, so they sequenced expressed TCRB transcripts. TCRdb keeps only in-frame clones here, not all; method: immunoSEQ multiplex PCR. The table includes around 710,000 clones, over 10% detected once. General study points: People with Type 1 diabetes carried modestly yet significantly shorter TCRB CDR3s in all four CD4+ subsets.

The origin of this receptor is a man younger than 40 with type 1 diabetes. The V call is TRBV18, the J call TRBJ2-7; 8 positions agree with TRBD1. Sequenced input: naive CD4+ T cells from blood. This chain's CDR3 is CASSPSLTGASYEQYF. CDR3 coding DNA: TGTGCCAGCTCACCGTCCTTGACAGGGGCCTCCTACGAGCAGTACTTC.